These T cell receptor beta chains were read from a single sample in a study of shared clonotypes between healthy human individuals. Repertoires were generated with immunoSEQ multiplex PCR, while TCRdb's copy carries only in-frame clones and drops some. Found here are millions of clones, 90% to 95% of them singletons; the top ten hold around 0.13%. The sequencing sample was made of naive CD4+ T cells sorted from blood. These receptors came from a man between 18 and 35 years old in good health. The CDR3 runs from the conserved cysteine through the conserved F or W. The order of the fields is D gene, clone size, J gene, V gene, CDR3 protein, CDR3 DNA. A D gene is named only where the DNA matches it firmly. Clone size is given for some rows only: seen once, a few or many times, or a class if the clone is expanded.

>.|.|TRBJ2-3|TRBV29-1
CSVVQGFPPSTDTQYF
TGCAGCGTTGTTCAGGGGTTCCCCCCTAGCACAGATACGCAGTATTTT
>.|.|TRBJ1-1|TRBV10-1
CASSENGQTLRAFF
TGCGCCAGCAGTGAGAACGGTCAAACACTGCGAGCTTTCTTT
>.|.|TRBJ2-7|TRBV21-1
CASSNGTYTYEQYF
TGTGCCAGCAGCAATGGGACATATACCTACGAGCAGTACTTC
>TRBD2|.|TRBJ2-1|TRBV4-1
CASSRTSGGTYNEQFF
TGCGCCAGCAGCCGGACTAGCGGGGGAACTTACAATGAGCAGTTCTTC
>.|.|TRBJ1-1|TRBV5-1
CASSLSGFNTEAFF
TGCGCCAGCAGCTTGTCAGGGTTTAACACTGAAGCTTTCTTT
>.|.|TRBJ1-6|TRBV27
CASSPRVDPYSPLHF
TGTGCCAGCAGTCCCAGGGTAGACCCCTATTCACCCCTCCACTTT
>.|.|TRBJ1-4|TRBV5-1
CASSFEATNEKLFF
TGCGCCAGCAGCTTTGAGGCAACTAATGAAAAACTGTTTTTT
>TRBD1|few|TRBJ2-5|TRBV28
CASSLATGGLETQYF
TGTGCCAGCAGTTTGGCGACAGGGGGCTTAGAGACCCAGTACTTC
>.|.|TRBJ1-3|TRBV7-9
CASSLSGMRNTIYF
TGTGCCAGCAGCTTATCCGGCATGAGAAACACCATATATTTT
>TRBD2|.|TRBJ2-1|TRBV7-9
CASSSPGLAGAYNEQFF
TGTGCCAGCAGCTCCCCCGGGCTAGCGGGGGCCTACAATGAGCAGTTCTTC
>TRBD1|.|TRBJ2-5|TRBV5-4
CASSWDDRDQETQYF
TGTGCCAGCAGCTGGGACGACAGGGACCAAGAGACCCAGTACTTC
>TRBD2|.|TRBJ2-1|TRBV15
CATSEGTSGINEQFF
TGTGCCACCAGCGAGGGGACTAGCGGGATAAATGAGCAGTTCTTC
>TRBD1|.|TRBJ1-6|TRBV5-6
CASSQGTGPASSYNSPLHF
TGTGCCAGCAGCCAAGGGACAGGGCCCGCCAGCTCCTATAATTCACCCCTCCACTTT
>.|.|TRBJ1-1|TRBV2
CASRRDGMVAEAFF
TGTGCCAGCAGGAGGGACGGAATGGTGGCTGAAGCTTTCTTT
>.|.|TRBJ2-2|TRBV5-1
CASSLGMGDTGELFF
TGCGCCAGCAGCTTGGGGATGGGTGACACCGGGGAGCTGTTTTTT
>.|.|TRBJ2-7|TRBV9
CASSVSRWERPRHEQYF
TGTGCCAGCAGCGTAAGTCGTTGGGAGCGGCCTAGACACGAGCAGTACTTC
>.|.|TRBJ1-5|TRBV6-1
CASSELAGNQPQHF
TGTGCCAGCAGTGAACTGGCGGGAAATCAGCCCCAGCATTTT
>.|once|TRBJ2-1|TRBV9
CASSVEGTSSYNEQFF
TGTGCCAGCAGCGTAGAGGGGACTTCCTCCTACAATGAGCAGTTCTTC
>.|.|TRBJ1-5|TRBV18
CASSRNSNQPQHF
TGTGCCAGCTCAAGAAATAGCAATCAGCCCCAGCATTTT
>.|once|TRBJ2-1|TRBV13
CASSLGTNEQFF
TGTGCCAGCAGCTTAGGCACCAATGAGCAGTTCTTC
>TRBD1|.|TRBJ2-7|TRBV28
CASSPGQSYEQYF
TGTGCCAGCAGTCCGGGACAGAGCTACGAGCAGTACTTC
>.|.|TRBJ2-3|TRBV2
CASSVAGTDTQYF
TGTGCCAGCAGTGTAGCGGGCACAGATACGCAGTATTTT
>.|.|TRBJ2-3|TRBV7-7
CASSLVEEDTQYF
TGTGCTAGCAGCTTAGTCGAGGAAGATACGCAGTATTTT
>.|few|TRBJ2-7|TRBV28
CASRRTAPPYEQYF
TGTGCCAGCAGGAGGACAGCACCTCCCTACGAGCAGTACTTC
>.|.|TRBJ2-1|TRBV25-1
CATMPGYLSYNEQFF
TGTGCCACCATGCCGGGTTATCTCTCCTACAATGAGCAGTTCTTC
>.|.|TRBJ2-7|TRBV5-1
CASSLKAGPISYEQYF
TGCGCCAGCAGCTTGAAGGCAGGGCCCATATCATACGAGCAGTACTTC
>.|.|TRBJ1-5|TRBV7-9
CASSASGGPGNQPQHF
TGTGCCAGCAGCGCGAGCGGGGGCCCTGGAAATCAGCCCCAGCATTTT
>.|few|TRBJ2-2|TRBV4-1
CASSLHSPPNTGELFF
TGCGCCAGCAGCCTCCACAGCCCCCCGAACACCGGGGAGCTGTTTTTT
>TRBD1|.|TRBJ2-7|TRBV29-1
CSVKGTGPGVKQYF
TGCAGCGTAAAAGGGACAGGGCCCGGAGTGAAGCAGTACTTC
>.|.|TRBJ2-3|TRBV6-5
CASSDIGDTQYF
TGTGCCAGCAGTGATATTGGAGATACGCAGTATTTT
>.|.|TRBJ2-5|TRBV18
CASSPPVETQYF
TGTGCCAGCTCACCCCCGGTAGAGACCCAGTACTTC
>.|once|TRBJ1-3|TRBV28
CASSLYVIDTIYF
TGTGCCAGCAGTTTATATGTCATCGACACCATATATTTT
>.|.|TRBJ2-5|TRBV7-6
CASSPQGLQETQYF
TGTGCCAGCAGCCCCCAGGGGCTTCAAGAGACCCAGTACTTC
>.|.|TRBJ1-6|TRBV6-5
CASSRGRDNSPLHF
TGTGCCAGCAGCCGCGGACGGGATAATTCACCCCTCCACTTT
>TRBD1|.|TRBJ1-4|TRBV28
CASSPIDRGRLLLFF
TGTGCCAGCTCCCCCATAGACAGGGGAAGGTTGTTACTGTTTTTT
>TRBD2|.|TRBJ2-1|TRBV30
CAWSVLAGGPGEQFF
TGTGCCTGGAGTGTACTAGCGGGGGGGCCCGGTGAGCAGTTCTTC
>.|.|TRBJ2-2|TRBV19
CASSHGSANTGELFF
TGTGCCAGTAGCCACGGGTCCGCGAACACCGGGGAGCTGTTTTTT
>.|.|TRBJ1-3|TRBV7-9
CASSPETGLGPATIYF
TGTGCCAGCAGCCCAGAGACAGGTCTAGGCCCTGCCACCATATATTTT
>.|.|TRBJ2-7|TRBV6-1
CASSDVRPEQYF
TGTGCCAGCAGTGACGTCAGGCCCGAGCAGTACTTC
>.|.|TRBJ2-7|TRBV18
CASSPAWGSGEQYF
TGTGCCAGCTCACCCGCCTGGGGGTCCGGCGAGCAGTACTTC
>TRBD2|.|TRBJ2-3|TRBV4-1
CASSPGAGGGDTQYF
TGCGCCAGCAGCCCGGGCGCGGGAGGCGGGGATACGCAGTATTTT
>.|.|TRBJ2-1|TRBV5-1
CASSLSGASENEQFF
TGCGCCAGCAGCTTGTCCGGCGCTAGCGAGAATGAGCAGTTCTTC
>.|.|TRBJ1-1|TRBV5-1
CASSFSGENTEAFF
TGCGCCAGCAGCTTTTCCGGGGAGAACACTGAAGCTTTCTTT
>.|.|TRBJ1-6|TRBV5-1
CASSLVPSNSPLHF
TGCGCCAGCAGCTTGGTTCCCTCTAATTCACCCCTCCACTTT
>.|.|TRBJ2-5|TRBV7-2
CASSLGMEGGQYF
TGTGCCAGCAGCCTCGGTATGGAGGGGGGCCAGTACTTC